What follows are 31 T cell receptor beta chains derived from one specimen sequenced in a study of OX40 agonist ivuxolimab in advanced cancers. TCRdb's table, derived via immunoSEQ multiplex PCR, lists solely in-frame clones and lacks some. Of roughly 55,000 clones in the sample, 75% to 90% were seen once. The sample was CD4+ or CD8+ T cells sorted from blood, taken in a trial of the OX40 agonist ivuxolimab. The origin of the receptors is an adult with an advanced solid tumor such as melanoma, head and neck, liver or kidney cancer.

The V call is TRBV29-1, the J call TRBJ2-5; D remains unclear. This CDR3 region has 13 residues. Looked up from germline, CDR1 is SQVTM and CDR2 is ANQGSEA. Trimming stripped 0 bases from V and 6 bases from J, with 11 bases between. CDR3 bases: TGCAGCGTTGAAGAAGATCAAGGACAGACCCAGTACTTC. This sequence encodes CSVEEDQGQTQYF.

The rearrangement links TRBV10-3 to TRBJ2-7; D gene ambiguous. Deletions cut 0 bases from V and 3 bases from J, with 6 bases between. Germline CDR1 is ENHRY and CDR2 is SYGVKD. This CDR3 has 13 amino acids. Here the CDR3 reads CAISESTLYEQYF. The DNA for the CDR3 is TGTGCCATCAGTGAGTCGACACTCTACGAGCAGTACTTC.

The genes are TRBV27 and TRBJ2-2; 8 nucleotides line up with TRBD1. The CDR3 is made up of 15 amino acids. Germline CDR1 and CDR2: MNHEY and SMNVEV (reference sequence). The V and J ends lost 2 bases and 4 bases, in that order; junction bases with no gene match: 3. The CDR3: CASSLQGAGTGELFF. The CDR3, as DNA: TGTGCCAGCAGTTTACAGGGGGCGGGCACCGGGGAGCTGTTTTTT.

The V gene is TRBV10-2, the J gene TRBJ1-5, with D uncertain. This CDR3 has 11 residues. The germline V and J ends were trimmed by 6 bases and 9 bases, with 9 bases remaining between them. Germline-derived CDR1 and CDR2 are WSHSY and SAAADI. The CDR3 region is CASRDGGPQHF. The CDR3 bases are TGCGCCAGCAGAGATGGCGGGCCCCAGCATTTT.

The V gene is TRBV6-1, the J gene TRBJ1-2; D is uncertain. This CDR3 comprises 12 residues. Germline CDR1 reads MNHNS; CDR2 reads SASEGT. Trimming left V 6 bases short and J 1 base short, with 6 bases between. Written as DNA, the CDR3 is TGTGCCAGCAGGTACTATAACTATGGCTACACCTTC. Its protein is CASRYYNYGYTF.

This clone was found a few times. The CDR3 region is CASSLGQGSYNEQFF. CDR3 sequence (DNA): TGTGCCAGCAGCTTGGGACAGGGCTCCTACAATGAGCAGTTCTTC. The rearrangement links TRBV5-4 to TRBJ2-1; 7 bases are a match to TRBD1. CDR3 length: 15 residues. From germline, CDR1 is SGHNT and CDR2 YYREEE (reference sequence). J gave up 0 bases and V 0 bases, and 0 bases lay outside the gene matches.

This clone was counted a single time. The J gene is TRBJ1-1, the V gene TRBV9; D possibly corresponds to TRBD1 (5 bases). The CDR3 runs to 15 residues. Germline CDR1 reads SGDLS; CDR2 reads YYNGEE. V was cut by 3 bases and J by 5 bases, with 17 bases left in between. Here the CDR3 reads CASSARGQRETEAFF. In nucleotides, the CDR3 is TGTGCCAGCAGCGCGAGAGGACAAAGGGAGACTGAAGCTTTCTTT.

The chain recombines TRBV6-5 with TRBJ2-7, with 7 bases fitting TRBD2. Germline trimming cut 8 bases from V and 3 bases from J; bases unmatched to any gene: 10. CDR3 size: 14 residues. Germline CDR1 MNHEY, CDR2 SVGAGI. CDR3 sequence reads: CASQVGGGYYEQYF. The CDR3 nucleotides are TGTGCCAGCCAGGTGGGGGGGGGATACTACGAGCAGTACTTC.

V is TRBV2 and J is TRBJ1-2; 7 nucleotides line up with TRBD1. The CDR3 covers 14 residues. J lost 3 bases, V lost 7 bases, and 8 bases had no gene match. Germline V gene sequence: CDR1 SNHLY, CDR2 FYNNEI. The CDR3 reads CASNRDSTDYGYTF. The CDR3 coding sequence is TGTGCCAGCAACAGGGACAGTACCGACTATGGCTACACCTTC.

This sequence joins TRBV5-1 and TRBJ2-2; D is perhaps TRBD1 (5 bases). This CDR3 comprises 17 residues. The V end lost 1 base, the J end lost 1 base, and 14 bases lay between the germline ends. Germline loops: CDR1 SGHRS, CDR2 YFSETQ. CDR3 in DNA: TGCGCCAGCAGCTTGCGACAGAACCTTCGGAACACCGGGGAGCTGTTTTTT. Translating gives CASSLRQNLRNTGELFF.

The chain is built from TRBV9 and TRBJ1-5, with TRBD1 identical over 7 bases. The CDR3 length is 15 residues. Trimming took 4 bases from V and 5 from J; bases not matched to a gene: 9. Germline V gives CDR1 SGDLS, CDR2 YYNGEE. CDR3 in amino acids: CASSPGGGAHQPQHF. The DNA of the CDR3 is TGTGCCAGCAGCCCAGGGGGGGGCGCACATCAGCCCCAGCATTTT.

In its sample, this clone was seen a few times. This chain links TRBV9 with TRBJ2-1; TRBD2 is a possible D gene (7 bases). The V and J ends lost 3 bases and 16 bases respectively, with 17 bases between them. The CDR3 runs 12 residues. Germline V gene data show CDR1 as SGDLS and CDR2 as YYNGEE. The chain's CDR3 is CASSALGGPSFF. Written as DNA, the CDR3 is TGTGCCAGCAGCGCTCTGGGGGGGCCGAGTTTCTTC.

The CDR3 DNA sequence: TGTGCCAGCGAGGGGGGAGAAGCTTTCTTT. Translation gives CASEGGEAFF. The chain employs TRBV6-6 and TRBJ1-1; possible D gene TRBD1, 6 bases. Germline values: CDR1 MNHNY, CDR2 SVGAGI (reference sequence). V was cut by 8 bases and J by 8 bases, with 9 bases left in between. The CDR3 contains 10 residues.

The chain combines TRBV6-1 with TRBJ2-7; tentatively, D is TRBD1 or TRBD2 (5 bases each). Germline V gene lookup returns CDR1 MNHNS and CDR2 SASEGT. CDR3 size: 17 residues. V lost 2 bases, J lost 3 bases, and 20 bases lay in between. The CDR3 DNA follows: TGTGCCAGCAGTGAAAAAACGGGACGGCGTGGTCGCTACGAGCAGTACTTC. This sequence encodes CASSEKTGRRGRYEQYF.

V is TRBV9 and J is TRBJ2-7, with TRBD1 identical over 9 bases. The CDR3 is 13 residues long. Germline loops: CDR1 SGDLS, CDR2 YYNGEE. J lost 9 bases, V lost 0 bases, and 4 bases had no gene match. The CDR3 DNA is TGTGCCAGCAGCGTAGAAGGACAGGGGATGCAGTACTTC. Translating it yields CASSVEGQGMQYF.

The chain carries TRBV2 and TRBJ1-1; the D is unclear. This CDR3 has 15 amino acids. Trimming left V 9 bases short and J 0 bases short, with 17 bases between. The germline V gene has CDR1 SNHLY and CDR2 FYNNEI. This chain's CDR3 is CARDGGIGMNTEAFF. CDR3 DNA sequence: TGTGCCAGGGACGGAGGTATAGGGATGAACACTGAAGCTTTCTTT. The full variable domain, its missing parts supplied by reference TRBV2 and TRBJ1-1, is EPEVTQTPSHQVTQMGQEVILRCVPISNHLYFYWYRQILGQKVEFLVSFYNNEISEKSEIFDDQFSVERPDGSNFTLKIRSTKLEDSAMYFCARDGGIGMNTEAFFGQGTRLTVV.

The rearrangement joins TRBV19 to TRBJ2-2; no reliable D call. The CDR3 runs 15 residues. Germline assignment: CDR1 LNHDA and CDR2 SQIVND (reference sequence). V lost 3 bases and J 6 bases, leaving 14 bases between the germline ends. DNA for the CDR3: TGTGCCAGTAGTATTTTAAGGGAAAAGGCCGGGGAGCTGTTTTTT. This gives the protein CASSILREKAGELFF.

The V and J genes are TRBV27 and TRBJ1-6; 7 positions agree with TRBD1. The germline gives CDR1 MNHEY, CDR2 SMNVEV (reference sequence). V gave up 4 bases and J gave up 4 bases; unmatched junction bases: 4. The CDR3 sequence is 15 residues long. The CDR3 coding sequence is TGTGCCAGCAGTTCCAGGGGGGCATATAATTCACCCCTCCACTTT. Amino acids: CASSSRGAYNSPLHF.

The chain carries TRBV19 and TRBJ1-2; the D gene is possibly TRBD1 (5 bases). Germline CDR1 and CDR2: LNHDA and SQIVND (reference sequence). V was shortened by 4 bases and J by 4 bases, with 16 bases between the two germline ends. This CDR3 region has 15 residues. CDR3 DNA: TGTGCCAGTAGTAGTAAGGCAGGGCTACTCTATGGCTACACCTTC. This encodes CASSSKAGLLYGYTF.

This clone was observed once. V usage is TRBV10-3 and J usage is TRBJ1-1; D gene unclear. Germline CDR1 and CDR2: ENHRY and SYGVKD. The CDR3 is 12 amino acids. The V end was cut by 6 bases, the J end by 5 bases, with 10 bases between. CDR3: CAISERLTEAFF. CDR3 DNA sequence: TGTGCCATCAGCGAGCGACTGACTGAAGCTTTCTTT.

The V gene is TRBV7-9, the J gene TRBJ1-1; the D gene is possibly TRBD1 (6 bases). The germline gives CDR1 SEHNR, CDR2 FQNEAQ (reference sequence). V was trimmed by 7 bases and J by 7 bases, leaving 22 bases between them. CDR3 size: 15 residues. Here the CDR3 DNA reads TGTGCCAGCACCCCGGGGCAGGGGCCAGCGTATGAAGCTTTCTTT. This encodes CASTPGQGPAYEAFF.

The chain employs TRBV27 and TRBJ2-7; D not certain. V was pared by 5 bases and J by 3 bases, with 11 bases between. The CDR3 is 13 amino acids. The germline V gene encodes CDR1 MNHEY and CDR2 SMNVEV (reference sequence). The CDR3 DNA reads TGTGCCAGCAGTCCGACCCTGAACTACGAGCAGTACTTC. This sequence encodes CASSPTLNYEQYF.

The chain couples TRBV9 to TRBJ2-1; D is unresolved. Trimming took off 4 bases at V and 7 bases at J, with 9 bases between the two ends. Germline-derived CDR1 and CDR2 are SGDLS and YYNGEE. The CDR3 runs 12 residues. CDR3 nucleotide sequence: TGTGCCAGCAGCCCTGTAGGGAATGAGCAGTTCTTC. Translated: CASSPVGNEQFF.

The CDR3 protein is CASSLGARNEQYF. The CDR3 coding sequence is TGTGCCAGCAGCTTAGGGGCCCGGAACGAGCAGTACTTC. The genes are TRBV7-3 and TRBJ2-7; possibly TRBD1 for D (5 bases). Germline V gene lookup returns CDR1 SGHTA and CDR2 FQGTGA. The CDR3 length is 13 residues. Trimming took off 2 bases at V and 5 bases at J, with 10 bases between the two ends.

CDR3 sequence reads: CASSRTGDSNQPQHF. CDR3 sequence (DNA): TGTGCCAGCAGCCGGACAGGGGATAGCAATCAGCCCCAGCATTTT. The rearrangement joins TRBV28 to TRBJ1-5, with 9 bases identical to TRBD1. Looked up from germline, CDR1 is MDHEN and CDR2 is SYDVKM. V was pared by 6 bases and J by 0 bases, with 3 bases of the junction left unmatched. This CDR3 region has 15 residues.

J is TRBJ1-1 and V is TRBV6-6; possibly TRBD1 for D (6 bases). The V end lost 2 bases, the J end lost 3 bases, and 16 bases lay between the germline ends. Germline V lookup: CDR1 MNHNY, CDR2 SVGAGI (reference sequence). The CDR3 consists of 16 residues. CDR3 sequence reads: CASSYPYGGADTEAFF. The DNA for the CDR3 is TGTGCCAGCAGTTACCCGTACGGGGGGGCGGACACTGAAGCTTTCTTT.

This chain joins TRBV7-6 and TRBJ1-4; D remains unclear. This CDR3 comprises 15 residues. CDR1 SGHVS and CDR2 FNYEAQ come from the germline V gene. Trimming removed 6 bases at V and 4 bases at J, with 15 bases between. The CDR3 sequence: CASRTDGINNEKLFF. The CDR3 DNA is TGTGCCAGCAGAACCGACGGGATCAATAATGAAAAACTGTTTTTT.

This rearrangement joins TRBV7-6 to TRBJ1-2, with D tentatively TRBD1 (5 bases). Trimming took 0 bases from V and 2 from J, leaving 7 bases between them. Germline values: CDR1 SGHVS, CDR2 FNYEAQ. This CDR3 region has 14 residues. CDR3 in DNA: TGTGCCAGCAGCTTAGCGCCAGGGAACTATGGCTACACCTTC. This encodes CASSLAPGNYGYTF.

This clone occurred once. The chain carries TRBV7-2 and TRBJ1-2; no reliable D call. Germline V lookup: CDR1 SGHTA, CDR2 FQGNSA. The CDR3 loop spans 16 amino acids. V lost 4 bases and J 4 bases, leaving 19 bases between the germline ends. In DNA, the CDR3 is TGTGCCAGCAGCTCAACGGGCCGCTGGCGGATCTATGGCTACACCTTC. This gives the protein CASSSTGRWRIYGYTF.

The chain recombines TRBV14 with TRBJ1-6, with D unresolved. V was pared by 1 base and J by 6 bases, with 10 bases between. There are 15 residues in the CDR3. Per the germline V gene, CDR1 is SGHDN and CDR2 is FVKESK. Here the CDR3 reads CASSQVGLGNSPLHF. The CDR3 DNA is TGTGCCAGCAGCCAAGTTGGGTTGGGTAATTCACCCCTCCACTTT.

The chain is built from TRBV6-8 and TRBJ1-1; 7 bases are a match to TRBD1. V dropped 5 bases and J dropped 4; count of bases not matched to a gene: 4. The CDR3 contains 13 residues. Germline V CDR1 and CDR2: MNHGY, SAAAGT. The CDR3 reads CASSIHRGTEAFF. The CDR3 DNA follows: TGTGCCAGCAGTATCCACAGGGGCACTGAAGCTTTCTTT.